This TCR beta chain is drawn from a study of CXCR3-negative and CXCR3-positive naive CD8 T cells. General study findings and limits: CXCR3 expression partially decreased after cryopreservation; most assays used fresh PBMCs. Naive cells used TRBV-TRBJ genes in much the same way whether CXCR3-negative or CXCR3-positive; memory cells did not. Naive subsets were similarly diverse, while memory CD8+ repertoires were much less diverse.

Within the CD8+ T cell compartment, naive cells were CD45RO-CCR7+CD27+CD95-. The CDR3 length is 13 residues. The germline gives CDR1 SQVTM, CDR2 ANQGSEA. A note on this clonotype: Its antigen is not identified.

5' RACE that incorporated UMI labels was used to prepare the TRB cDNA libraries. TCRdb derives one entry per CDR3 protein from the 5' RACE reads, leaving out DNA. This sample lists 41,000 or so distinct CDR3 sequences; its ten largest clones have about 1.9%. The sample comprised naive CXCR3- CD8+ T cells from blood. Subset of the sample: CD45RO-CCR7+CD27+CD95- naive CD8+ T cells lacking CXCR3 (TNR3-). J is TRBJ2-7 and V is TRBV29-1; the D call of TRBD1 rests on TCRdb alone, since no DNA is present to check it. The clonotype originates from a human donor in good health. Some clones in this sample may be carry-over from other donors' samples. CDR3: CSVGADRYYEQYF.